The 3 T cell receptor beta chains below all came from one sample that was sequenced in a study of shared clonotypes between healthy human individuals. This table comes from immunoSEQ multiplex PCR, and its TCRdb copy is limited to in-frame clones, with some not included. The sample lists some 320,000 clones; roughly 84% were seen once. Sequenced input: memory CD8+ T cells sorted from blood. The subset here: CD45RO+ cells pooled with CCR7-negative TemRA cells. The receptors derive from a man in his late teens or twenties in good health.

The J gene is TRBJ1-3, the V gene TRBV13; D is ambiguous. Germline lookup yields CDR1 PRHDT and CDR2 FYEKMQ (reference sequence). The CDR3 extends over 16 amino acids. Trimming removed 4 bases from V and 0 bases from J, with 13 bases in between. CDR3 loop: CASSYFGWYSGNTIYF. The DNA for the CDR3 is TGTGCCAGCAGCTATTTTGGATGGTACTCTGGAAACACCATATATTTT. The variable domain in full, completed from reference TRBV13 and TRBJ1-3, reads AAGVIQSPRHLIKEKRETATLKCYPIPRHDTVYWYQQGPGQDPQFLISFYEKMQSDKGSIPDRFSAQQFSDYHSELNMSSLELGDSALYFCASSYFGWYSGNTIYFGEGSWLTVV.

The chain is built from TRBV6-6 and TRBJ2-1; TRBD2 aligns across 11 bases. The CDR3 loop spans 15 amino acids. CDR1 is MNHNY, CDR2 SVGAGI, per germline (reference sequence). Trimming removed 2 bases from V and 15 bases from J; junction bases left unmatched: 12. The CDR3 coding sequence is TGTGCCAGCAGTTACGTCCCCCTAGCGGGGGGCCACCCGTTCTTC. Protein product: CASSYVPLAGGHPFF.

This chain joins TRBV5-6 and TRBJ2-7; D unresolved. The CDR3 length is 14 residues. Trimming removed 0 bases from V and 2 bases from J, with 9 bases in between. The germline CDR1 and CDR2 sequences are SGHDT and YYEEEE. CDR3: CASSLDDGTYEQYF. CDR3 bases: TGTGCCAGCAGCTTGGACGACGGAACCTACGAGCAGTACTTC.